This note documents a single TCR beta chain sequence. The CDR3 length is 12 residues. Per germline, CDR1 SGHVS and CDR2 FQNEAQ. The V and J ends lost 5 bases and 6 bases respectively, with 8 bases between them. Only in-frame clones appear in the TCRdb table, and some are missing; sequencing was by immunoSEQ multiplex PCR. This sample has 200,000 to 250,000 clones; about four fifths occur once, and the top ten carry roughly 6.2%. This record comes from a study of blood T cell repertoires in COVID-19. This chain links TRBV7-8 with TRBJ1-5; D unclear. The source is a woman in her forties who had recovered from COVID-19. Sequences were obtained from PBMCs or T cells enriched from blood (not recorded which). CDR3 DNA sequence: TGTGCCAGCAGCCCCTCCGGTCAGCCCCAGCATTTT. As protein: CASSPSGQPQHF.